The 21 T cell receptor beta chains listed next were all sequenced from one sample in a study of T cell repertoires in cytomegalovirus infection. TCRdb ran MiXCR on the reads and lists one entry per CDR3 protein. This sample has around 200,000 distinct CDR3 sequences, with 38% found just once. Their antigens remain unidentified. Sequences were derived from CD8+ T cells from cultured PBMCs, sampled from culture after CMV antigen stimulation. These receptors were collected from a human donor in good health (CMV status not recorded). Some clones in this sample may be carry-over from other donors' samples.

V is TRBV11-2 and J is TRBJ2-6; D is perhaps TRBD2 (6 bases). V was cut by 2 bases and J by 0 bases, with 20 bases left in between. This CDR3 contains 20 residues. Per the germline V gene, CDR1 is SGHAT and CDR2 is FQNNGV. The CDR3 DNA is TGTGCCAGCAGCTTATCGGGCACGGGGGTTATTATCTCTGGGGCCAACGTCCTGACTTTC. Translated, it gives CASSLSGTGVIISGANVLTF.

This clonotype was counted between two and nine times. DNA for the CDR3: TGTGCCATCAGCGAGGCCACATCGCAAGAGACCCAGTACTTC. It is translated as CAISEATSQETQYF. The V call is TRBV10-3, the J call TRBJ2-5, with unresolved D. Germline lookup yields CDR1 ENHRY and CDR2 SYGVKD. V was cut by 6 bases and J by 2 bases, with 13 bases left in between. This CDR3 is 14 amino acids long.

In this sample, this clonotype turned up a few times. CDR3 sequence (DNA): TGTGCCAGCACCTCTCTGGTGGGGCTCCAAGAGACCCAGTACTTC. This sequence encodes CASTSLVGLQETQYF. This rearrangement joins TRBV27 to TRBJ2-5; perhaps TRBD1 as D (5 bases). V was clipped by 7 bases and J by 1 base, with 16 bases between them. Germline CDR1 reads MNHEY; CDR2 reads SMNVEV (reference sequence). CDR3 length equals 15 residues.

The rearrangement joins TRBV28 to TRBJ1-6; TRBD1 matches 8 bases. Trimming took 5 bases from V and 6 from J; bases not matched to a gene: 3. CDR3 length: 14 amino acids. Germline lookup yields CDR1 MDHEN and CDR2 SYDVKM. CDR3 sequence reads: CASSRQGTNSPLHF. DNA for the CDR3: TGTGCCAGCAGTCGACAGGGGACTAATTCACCCCTCCACTTT.

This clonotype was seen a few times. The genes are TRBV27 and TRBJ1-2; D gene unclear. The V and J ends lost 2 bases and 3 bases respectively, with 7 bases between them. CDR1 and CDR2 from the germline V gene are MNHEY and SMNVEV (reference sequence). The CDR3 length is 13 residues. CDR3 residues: CASSLARDYGYTF. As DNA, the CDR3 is TGTGCCAGCAGTTTAGCGCGGGACTATGGCTACACCTTC.

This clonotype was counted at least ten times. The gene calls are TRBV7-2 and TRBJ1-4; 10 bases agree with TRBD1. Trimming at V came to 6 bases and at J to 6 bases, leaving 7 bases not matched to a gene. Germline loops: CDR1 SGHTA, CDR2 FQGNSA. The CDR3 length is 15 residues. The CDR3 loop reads CASRLRDRGDEKLFF. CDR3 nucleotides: TGTGCCAGCAGGCTTAGGGACAGGGGAGATGAAAAACTGTTTTTT.

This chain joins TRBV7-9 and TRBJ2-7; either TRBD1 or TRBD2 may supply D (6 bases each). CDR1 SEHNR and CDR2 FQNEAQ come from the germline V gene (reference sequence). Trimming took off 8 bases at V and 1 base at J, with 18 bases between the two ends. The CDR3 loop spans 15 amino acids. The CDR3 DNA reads TGTGCCAGCGGGGGGCGGTTGAGGGGGTCCTACGAGCAGTACTTC. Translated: CASGGRLRGSYEQYF.

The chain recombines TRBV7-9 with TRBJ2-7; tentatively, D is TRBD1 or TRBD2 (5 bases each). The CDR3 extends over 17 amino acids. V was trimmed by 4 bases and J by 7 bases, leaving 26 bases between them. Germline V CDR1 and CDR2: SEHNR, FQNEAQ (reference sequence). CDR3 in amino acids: CASSSQYRDGGAIEQYF. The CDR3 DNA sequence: TGTGCCAGCAGCTCTCAATACCGGGACGGTGGGGCTATTGAGCAGTACTTC.

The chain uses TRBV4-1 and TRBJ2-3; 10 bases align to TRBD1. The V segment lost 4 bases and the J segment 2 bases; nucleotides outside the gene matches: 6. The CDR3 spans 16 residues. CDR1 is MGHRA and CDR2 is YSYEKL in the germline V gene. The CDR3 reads CASSPQGTGVTDTQYF. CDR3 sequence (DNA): TGCGCCAGCAGCCCTCAGGGGACAGGGGTCACAGATACGCAGTATTTT.

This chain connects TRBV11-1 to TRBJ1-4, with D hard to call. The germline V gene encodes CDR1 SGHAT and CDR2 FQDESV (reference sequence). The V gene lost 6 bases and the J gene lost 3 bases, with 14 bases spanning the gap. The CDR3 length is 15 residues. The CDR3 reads CASSPPNSANEKLFF. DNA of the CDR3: TGTGCCAGCAGTCCCCCCAACAGTGCTAATGAAAAACTGTTTTTT.

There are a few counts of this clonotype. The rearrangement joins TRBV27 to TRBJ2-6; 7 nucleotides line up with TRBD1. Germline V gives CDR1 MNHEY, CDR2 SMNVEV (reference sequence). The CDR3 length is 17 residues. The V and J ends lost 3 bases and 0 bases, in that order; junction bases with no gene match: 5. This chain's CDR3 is CASSFTGAGSGANVLTF. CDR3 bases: TGTGCCAGCAGTTTCACAGGGGCAGGCTCTGGGGCCAACGTCCTGACTTTC.

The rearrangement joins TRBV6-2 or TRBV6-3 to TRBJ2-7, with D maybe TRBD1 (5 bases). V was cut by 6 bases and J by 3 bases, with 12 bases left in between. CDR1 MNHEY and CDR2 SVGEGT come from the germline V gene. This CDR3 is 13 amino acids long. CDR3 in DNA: TGTGCCAGCAGCCAAGGGGCCTACTACGAGCAGTACTTC. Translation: CASSQGAYYEQYF.

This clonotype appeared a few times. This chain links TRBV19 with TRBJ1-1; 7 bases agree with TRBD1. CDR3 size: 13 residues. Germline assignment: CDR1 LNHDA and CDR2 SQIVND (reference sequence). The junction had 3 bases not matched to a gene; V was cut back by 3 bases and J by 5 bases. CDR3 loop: CASSIGTVTEAFF. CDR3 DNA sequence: TGTGCCAGTAGTATCGGGACAGTGACTGAAGCTTTCTTT.

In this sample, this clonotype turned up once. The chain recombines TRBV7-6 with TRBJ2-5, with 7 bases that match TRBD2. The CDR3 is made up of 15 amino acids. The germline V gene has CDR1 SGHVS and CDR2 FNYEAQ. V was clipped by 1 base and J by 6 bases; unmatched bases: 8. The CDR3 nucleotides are TGTGCCAGCAGCTTAGAGGTTGGGGGGGAACAGACCCAGTACTTC. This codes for CASSLEVGGEQTQYF.

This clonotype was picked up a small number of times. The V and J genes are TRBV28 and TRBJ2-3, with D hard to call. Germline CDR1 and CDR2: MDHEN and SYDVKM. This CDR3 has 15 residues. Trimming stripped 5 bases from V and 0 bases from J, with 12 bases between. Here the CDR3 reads CASSPPLTSTDTQYF. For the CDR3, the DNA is TGTGCCAGCAGTCCTCCCCTGACTAGCACAGATACGCAGTATTTT.

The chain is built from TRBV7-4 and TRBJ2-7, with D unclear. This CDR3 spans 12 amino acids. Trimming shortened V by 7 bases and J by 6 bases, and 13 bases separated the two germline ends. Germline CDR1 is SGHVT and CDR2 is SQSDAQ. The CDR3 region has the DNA TGTGCCAGCACCGTTTCCGGGTCCGAGCAGTACTTC. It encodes CASTVSGSEQYF.

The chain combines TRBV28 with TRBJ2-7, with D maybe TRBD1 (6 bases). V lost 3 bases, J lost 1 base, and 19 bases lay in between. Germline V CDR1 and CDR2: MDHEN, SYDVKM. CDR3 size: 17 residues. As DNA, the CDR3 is TGTGCCAGCAGTTTTGAGCCAGGGGAAGACGCTTCCTACGAGCAGTACTTC. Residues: CASSFEPGEDASYEQYF.

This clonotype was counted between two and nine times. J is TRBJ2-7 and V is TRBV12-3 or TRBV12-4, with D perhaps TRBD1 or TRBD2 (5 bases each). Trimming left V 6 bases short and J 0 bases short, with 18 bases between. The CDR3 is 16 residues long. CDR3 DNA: TGTGCCAGCAGCCGAGCCCGGGGACGCTCCTCCTACGAGCAGTACTTC. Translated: CASSRARGRSSYEQYF.

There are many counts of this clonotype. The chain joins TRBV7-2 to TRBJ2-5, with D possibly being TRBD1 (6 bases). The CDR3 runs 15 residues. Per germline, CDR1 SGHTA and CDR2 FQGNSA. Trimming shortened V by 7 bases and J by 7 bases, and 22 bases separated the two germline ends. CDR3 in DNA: TGTGCCAGCATTGCTTTAGAGGGGGTGCCGTGGACCCAGTACTTC. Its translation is CASIALEGVPWTQYF.

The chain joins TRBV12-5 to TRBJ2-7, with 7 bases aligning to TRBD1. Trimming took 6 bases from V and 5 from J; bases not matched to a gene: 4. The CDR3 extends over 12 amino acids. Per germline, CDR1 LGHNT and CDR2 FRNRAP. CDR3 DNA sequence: TGTGCTAGTGGGACAGGGCTCGACGAGCAGTACTTC. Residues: CASGTGLDEQYF.

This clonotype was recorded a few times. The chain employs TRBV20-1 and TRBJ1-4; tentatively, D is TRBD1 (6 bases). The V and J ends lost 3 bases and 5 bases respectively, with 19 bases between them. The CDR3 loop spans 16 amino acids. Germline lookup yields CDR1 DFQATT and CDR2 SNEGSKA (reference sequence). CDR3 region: CSASLGWGALNEKLFF. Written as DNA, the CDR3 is TGCAGTGCTAGTTTGGGATGGGGGGCTTTAAATGAAAAACTGTTTTTT.